A selection of T cell receptor beta chains follows, all from one sample in a study of circulating and synovial CD4+ cells in juvenile arthritis. Using immunoSEQ multiplex PCR, the repertoire was profiled, and TCRdb retains in-frame clones only, with some absent. The repertoire consists of 30,000 to 40,000 clones, with 90% to 95% occurring once and the leading ten covering roughly 0.69%. The sequenced sample consisted of CD4+ T cells from blood. The receptors stem from a human donor with juvenile idiopathic arthritis. CDR3s include the opening cysteine and the closing phenylalanine or tryptophan. Fields, in order: J gene, D gene, V gene, clone size, CDR3 DNA, CDR3 protein. The D gene is left open where the match is weak. The size field is filled for only some rows; it gives once, few, many or a size class.

J gene: TRBJ2-2; D gene: TRBD2; V gene: TRBV5-1; clone size: NA; CDR3 DNA: TGCGCCAGCAGCTTGGACGGGACTATTTACACCGGGGAGCTGTTTTTT; CDR3 protein: CASSLDGTIYTGELFF
J gene: TRBJ2-1; D gene: NA; V gene: TRBV5-6; clone size: NA; CDR3 DNA: TGTGCCAGCAGGGGAGTAACGGCGGGAATCTCCTACAATGAGCAGTTCTTC; CDR3 protein: CASRGVTAGISYNEQFF
J gene: TRBJ2-7; D gene: TRBD1; V gene: TRBV9; clone size: NA; CDR3 DNA: TGTGCCAGCAGCCTGACGGGACAGGGGTTCTACGAGCAGTACTTC; CDR3 protein: CASSLTGQGFYEQYF
J gene: TRBJ2-6; D gene: NA; V gene: TRBV7-2; clone size: NA; CDR3 DNA: TGTGCCAGCAGCCAAACAGGGTCTGGGGCCAACGTCCTGACTTTC; CDR3 protein: CASSQTGSGANVLTF
J gene: TRBJ2-2; D gene: NA; V gene: TRBV9; clone size: once; CDR3 DNA: TGTGCCAGCAGCGTAGTTAGTAGCGGTTACACCGGGGAGCTGTTTTTT; CDR3 protein: CASSVVSSGYTGELFF
J gene: TRBJ2-7; D gene: NA; V gene: TRBV9; clone size: NA; CDR3 DNA: TGTGCCAGCAGCGTAGGTCAGGGTGTCCACGAGCAGTACTTC; CDR3 protein: CASSVGQGVHEQYF
J gene: TRBJ1-1; D gene: NA; V gene: TRBV28; clone size: NA; CDR3 DNA: TGTGCCAGCAGAGCTACAGGGCAACCGGGCGGTGAAGCTTTCTTT; CDR3 protein: CASRATGQPGGEAFF
J gene: TRBJ1-6; D gene: NA; V gene: TRBV5-1; clone size: NA; CDR3 DNA: TGCGCCAGCAGCCCGGGGGGGCAGGGGAATTCACCCCTCCACTTT; CDR3 protein: CASSPGGQGNSPLHF
J gene: TRBJ2-7; D gene: NA; V gene: TRBV15; clone size: NA; CDR3 DNA: TGTGCCACCAGCAGAGTAATAGCGGATCACTACGAGCAGTACTTC; CDR3 protein: CATSRVIADHYEQYF
J gene: TRBJ1-2; D gene: TRBD1; V gene: TRBV5-4; clone size: once; CDR3 DNA: TGTGCCAGCAGCCTAGGACAGGGGGAAGGCGGCTACACCTTC; CDR3 protein: CASSLGQGEGGYTF
J gene: TRBJ1-6; D gene: TRBD1; V gene: TRBV7-3; clone size: NA; CDR3 DNA: TGTGCCAGCAGCCGGGGACAGGTGGATTCACCCCTCCACTTT; CDR3 protein: CASSRGQVDSPLHF
J gene: TRBJ2-5; D gene: TRBD2; V gene: TRBV29-1; clone size: NA; CDR3 DNA: TGCAGCGCCTCACCAGCGGGAGTACAAGAGACCCAGTACTTC; CDR3 protein: CSASPAGVQETQYF
J gene: TRBJ2-5; D gene: NA; V gene: TRBV5-1; clone size: NA; CDR3 DNA: TGCGCCAGCAGCTTGGAAGGGGTCCAAGAGACCCAGTACTTC; CDR3 protein: CASSLEGVQETQYF
J gene: TRBJ1-1; D gene: TRBD1; V gene: TRBV29-1; clone size: NA; CDR3 DNA: TGCAGCGTTGGACAGGGTGGCCCAAACACTGAAGCTTTCTTT; CDR3 protein: CSVGQGGPNTEAFF
J gene: TRBJ2-1; D gene: NA; V gene: TRBV5-1; clone size: NA; CDR3 DNA: TGCGCCAGCAGCTTTCAAGGACTACCAGACAATGAGCAGTTCTTC; CDR3 protein: CASSFQGLPDNEQFF
J gene: TRBJ1-5; D gene: TRBD1; V gene: TRBV5-4; clone size: NA; CDR3 DNA: TGTGCCAGCAGCTTGGTCGGCAGGGGGTCGAATCAGCCCCAGCATTTT; CDR3 protein: CASSLVGRGSNQPQHF
J gene: TRBJ1-6; D gene: TRBD1; V gene: TRBV11-3; clone size: NA; CDR3 DNA: TGTGCCAGCAGCTCCGGGACAGGGAATAATTCCCCCCTCCACTTT; CDR3 protein: CASSSGTGNNSPLHF
J gene: TRBJ1-1; D gene: TRBD1; V gene: TRBV6-5; clone size: NA; CDR3 DNA: TGTGCCAGCAGTTACACGGGACAGATAAACACTGAAGCTTTCTTT; CDR3 protein: CASSYTGQINTEAFF
J gene: TRBJ1-5; D gene: NA; V gene: TRBV4-3; clone size: once; CDR3 DNA: TGCGCCAGCAGCCAAGTAACGGGGTTCAATCAGCCCCAGCATTTT; CDR3 protein: CASSQVTGFNQPQHF
J gene: TRBJ1-5; D gene: NA; V gene: TRBV28; clone size: NA; CDR3 DNA: TGTGCCAGCAGTTTAGGTACGAGAATCCAGCCCCAGCATTTT; CDR3 protein: CASSLGTRIQPQHF
J gene: TRBJ2-3; D gene: NA; V gene: TRBV18; clone size: NA; CDR3 DNA: TGTGCCAGCTCACCACGGCCAGCGGGCCGGGCGGATACGCAGTATTTT; CDR3 protein: CASSPRPAGRADTQYF
J gene: TRBJ2-2; D gene: TRBD2; V gene: TRBV10-1; clone size: once; CDR3 DNA: TGCGCCAGCGGGGGGGTGAGCGGGAGTAAGGGGGAGCTGTTTTTT; CDR3 protein: CASGGVSGSKGELFF
J gene: TRBJ2-7; D gene: TRBD2; V gene: TRBV15; clone size: NA; CDR3 DNA: TGTGCCACCAGCGGTGGGACTAGCGGTCGATTCTCCTACGAGCAGTACTTC; CDR3 protein: CATSGGTSGRFSYEQYF
J gene: TRBJ2-5; D gene: TRBD1; V gene: TRBV19; clone size: NA; CDR3 DNA: TGTGCCACCTCGACAGGGCAGCAAGAGACCCAGTACTTC; CDR3 protein: CATSTGQQETQYF
J gene: TRBJ2-2; D gene: TRBD1; V gene: TRBV5-4; clone size: NA; CDR3 DNA: TGTGCCAGCAGCCCGGACAGGCGCACCGGGGAGCTGTTTTTT; CDR3 protein: CASSPDRRTGELFF
J gene: TRBJ1-5; D gene: TRBD1; V gene: TRBV6-6; clone size: NA; CDR3 DNA: TGTGCCAGCAGTGTACAGGGGTACAATCAGCCCCAGCATTTT; CDR3 protein: CASSVQGYNQPQHF
J gene: TRBJ1-1; D gene: NA; V gene: TRBV19; clone size: NA; CDR3 DNA: TGTGCCAGTAAGTCCCCGACAGGCGCTGAAGCTTTCTTT; CDR3 protein: CASKSPTGAEAFF
J gene: TRBJ2-4; D gene: TRBD1; V gene: TRBV10-2; clone size: NA; CDR3 DNA: TGCGCCAGCAGTGAGTGGGGGACAGGTGAAAACATTCAGTACTTC; CDR3 protein: CASSEWGTGENIQYF
J gene: TRBJ1-4; D gene: NA; V gene: TRBV2; clone size: NA; CDR3 DNA: TGTGCCAGCAGTGGCGGCAGCCCACTTAATGAAAAACTGTTTTTT; CDR3 protein: CASSGGSPLNEKLFF
J gene: TRBJ2-1; D gene: NA; V gene: TRBV10-1; clone size: NA; CDR3 DNA: TGCGCCAGCAGTCTTAGTTCCACCTACAATGAGCAGTTCTTC; CDR3 protein: CASSLSSTYNEQFF
J gene: TRBJ2-5; D gene: TRBD2; V gene: TRBV7-2; clone size: NA; CDR3 DNA: TGTGCCAGCAGCTTAGTGCGACTAGCGGGGGGGGGCAAGTTGGAGACCCAGTACTTC; CDR3 protein: CASSLVRLAGGGKLETQYF
J gene: TRBJ1-6; D gene: TRBD1; V gene: TRBV27; clone size: NA; CDR3 DNA: TGTGCCAGCACCGCGGACAGGGAGGGCTCACCCCTCCACTTT; CDR3 protein: CASTADREGSPLHF
J gene: TRBJ1-1; D gene: TRBD1; V gene: TRBV5-4; clone size: NA; CDR3 DNA: TGTGCCAGCAGCTGGGACAGGGACACTGAAGCTTTCTTT; CDR3 protein: CASSWDRDTEAFF
J gene: TRBJ2-3; D gene: TRBD1; V gene: TRBV5-4; clone size: NA; CDR3 DNA: TGTGCCAGCGGGGACAGGCCCACAGATACGCAGTATTTT; CDR3 protein: CASGDRPTDTQYF
J gene: TRBJ2-7; D gene: NA; V gene: TRBV28; clone size: NA; CDR3 DNA: TGTGCCAGCAGTTCGCAGGGCCACGAGCAGTACTTC; CDR3 protein: CASSSQGHEQYF
J gene: TRBJ2-3; D gene: NA; V gene: TRBV18; clone size: NA; CDR3 DNA: TGTGCCAGCTCACTCGACACCGAAGATACGCAGTATTTT; CDR3 protein: CASSLDTEDTQYF
J gene: TRBJ1-2; D gene: TRBD1; V gene: TRBV6-5; clone size: NA; CDR3 DNA: TGTGCCAGCGGGCTTACAAGGGGACAGGGTCGTGGCTACACCTTC; CDR3 protein: CASGLTRGQGRGYTF
J gene: TRBJ2-4; D gene: TRBD2; V gene: TRBV11-2; clone size: few; CDR3 DNA: TGTGCCAGCAGCTTAAAAGCGGGGGGGTATCTAGCCAAAAACATTCAGTACTTC; CDR3 protein: CASSLKAGGYLAKNIQYF
J gene: TRBJ2-7; D gene: NA; V gene: TRBV6-6; clone size: NA; CDR3 DNA: TGTGCCAGCAGCCGCTCCTACGAGCAGTACTTC; CDR3 protein: CASSRSYEQYF
J gene: TRBJ1-4; D gene: NA; V gene: TRBV5-4; clone size: NA; CDR3 DNA: TGTGCCAGCAGCCTAGGGGGAACTAATGAAAAACTGTTTTTT; CDR3 protein: CASSLGGTNEKLFF
J gene: TRBJ2-1; D gene: NA; V gene: TRBV11-3; clone size: NA; CDR3 DNA: TGTGCCAGCAGCTTAGTGCGAGGTAGTAATGAGCAGTTCTTC; CDR3 protein: CASSLVRGSNEQFF
J gene: TRBJ2-2; D gene: TRBD1; V gene: TRBV5-4; clone size: NA; CDR3 DNA: TGTGCCAGCAGCTCCCCGGGACAGGGACTCGGGGAGCTGTTTTTT; CDR3 protein: CASSSPGQGLGELFF
J gene: TRBJ2-5; D gene: TRBD2; V gene: TRBV5-1; clone size: NA; CDR3 DNA: TGCGCCAGCCGGGAGGCGGAGACCCAGTACTTC; CDR3 protein: CASREAETQYF